The sequence of this TCR beta chain was determined in a study of T cell repertoires and HLA-DP antigens. About the research overall: Transduced HeLa cells presented HLA-DP to CD4+ T cells. One alloantigen had about nine groove amino acid differences from self, the other one.

Germline V CDR1 and CDR2: SNHLY, FYNNEI. Trimming shortened V by 4 bases and J by 5 bases, and 8 bases separated the two germline ends. The CDR3 has 12 amino acids. Measured with immunoSEQ multiplex PCR; TCRdb has only the in-frame clones, and not every one. Seen here are approximately 86,000 clones, roughly 86% observed once, and the top ten hold about 1.7%. Untouched CD4+ T cells were bead-isolated at about 97.7% purity. Concerning this clone: Antigen specificity is unknown.

The origin of this receptor is a man aged 50 to 59 in good health and CMV-seronegative. Sequenced sample: CD4+ T cells from PBMCs. The J gene is TRBJ2-5, the V gene TRBV2, with D perhaps matching TRBD2 (5 bases). The CDR3 loop reads CASSVEGETQYF. In DNA form, the CDR3 reads TGTGCCAGCAGTGTAGAGGGTGAGACCCAGTACTTC.